This paragraph reports one T cell receptor beta chain. The data were taken from a study of blood T cell repertoires in COVID-19. Study summary: Samples taken during acute and convalescent COVID-19 were collected in the United States, Italy and Spain.

V was trimmed by 0 bases and J by 4 bases, leaving 15 bases between them. The CDR3 runs 16 residues. Germline CDR1 and CDR2: MGHRA and YSYEKL. Sequencing was performed with immunoSEQ multiplex PCR; in TCRdb, only in-frame clones are kept and a portion is missing. The sample includes some 150,000 clones, 88% of them seen just once. The sequence was obtained from a woman in her seventies with acute or convalescent COVID-19. The sample taken for sequencing was peripheral blood. The gene calls are TRBV4-1 and TRBJ1-2, with a possible D match to TRBD1 (6 bases). CDR3 bases: TGCGCCAGCAGCCAAGATGAAGGGGGTTTCAGCTATGGCTACACCTTC. Its protein product is CASSQDEGGFSYGYTF.